Listed below are T cell receptor beta chains from one sample, sequenced in a study of blood T cell repertoires in COVID-19. This table comes from immunoSEQ multiplex PCR, and its TCRdb copy is limited to in-frame clones, with some not included. Altogether 300,000 to 400,000 clones are present, approximately 90% being singletons, with the ten largest covering about 1.2%. Sequencing input: PBMCs or T cells enriched from blood (not recorded which). These receptors came from a young woman who had recovered from COVID-19. Each CDR3 is given with its conserved first and last residue. D genes are given only for firm matches. A clone size is listed for some rows: how often the clone was seen (once, few, many), or a class if it is expanded.

j_gene,v_gene,d_gene,abundance,CDR3nt,CDR3aa
TRBJ1-2,TRBV11-2,TRBD1,-,TGTGCCAGCAGCTTCGGGACAGGAGACGCCTATGGCTACACCTTC,CASSFGTGDAYGYTF
TRBJ2-1,TRBV4-2,TRBD2,-,TGTGCCAGCAGCCAAGAATTCGGGGGGGTCAATGAGCAGTTCTTC,CASSQEFGGVNEQFF
TRBJ2-3,TRBV10-3,-,-,TGTGCCATCAGCGCCGGCGGACTGACAGATACGCAGTATTTT,CAISAGGLTDTQYF
TRBJ1-5,TRBV6-5,-,-,TGTGCCAGCGGTAACGACAGAAATCAGCCCCAGCATTTT,CASGNDRNQPQHF
TRBJ2-3,TRBV11-2,-,-,TGTGCCAGCAGCTCCGGCTCGAGGCTCGGAGATACGCAGTATTTT,CASSSGSRLGDTQYF
TRBJ2-5,TRBV12-3/TRBV12-4,-,-,TGTGCCAGCAGTTTTGGTAGAGAGACCCAGTACTTC,CASSFGRETQYF
TRBJ1-5,TRBV5-4,TRBD1,-,TGTGCCAGCAGCTTTGGGACAGGGGGCGAGGGTCAGCCCCAGCATTTT,CASSFGTGGEGQPQHF
TRBJ2-4,TRBV28,TRBD2,-,TGTGCCAGCAGTTTATATCCCGACTCGCGGGGGGGCCCCAAAAACATTCAGTACTTC,CASSLYPDSRGGPKNIQYF
TRBJ2-3,TRBV9,-,-,TGTGCCAGCAGCCCTTACGGGATAGATACGCAGTATTTT,CASSPYGIDTQYF
TRBJ1-5,TRBV27,-,-,TGTGCCAGCACACCACGGCCGGGGGGCGATCAGCCCCAGCATTTT,CASTPRPGGDQPQHF
TRBJ2-3,TRBV2,-,-,TGTGCCAGCAACCCAGACAGGAGCACAGATACGCAGTATTTT,CASNPDRSTDTQYF
TRBJ2-7,TRBV29-1,-,-,TGCAGCGCCCTGAGTCCGACAACCTACGAGCAGTACTTC,CSALSPTTYEQYF
TRBJ1-6,TRBV4-1,-,-,TGCGCCAGCAGCCAAGGTGGATCAGGCTCCTATAATTCACCCCTCCACTTT,CASSQGGSGSYNSPLHF
TRBJ2-1,TRBV2,-,-,TGTGCCAGCCATACACGGGGGAAAACCTACAATGAGCAGTTCTTC,CASHTRGKTYNEQFF
TRBJ2-1,TRBV19,-,-,TGTGCCAGTAGTACCAGCGGTGGGGACTACAATGAGCAGTTCTTC,CASSTSGGDYNEQFF
TRBJ1-5,TRBV6-5,-,-,TGTGCCAGCACCGGAGCGGGGGGTAGCAATCAGCCCCAGCATTTT,CASTGAGGSNQPQHF
TRBJ1-6,TRBV7-9,-,-,TGTGCCAGCACACTAGCGATCGCTTATTCACCCCTCCACTTT,CASTLAIAYSPLHF
TRBJ2-2,TRBV18,TRBD2,-,TGTGCCAGCTCACCACGTCTAGCGGGGGGAACGAACACCGGGGAGCTGTTTTTT,CASSPRLAGGTNTGELFF
TRBJ1-4,TRBV5-1,TRBD1,-,TGCGCCAGCAGCAAGGACAGGGGGCTCGTAACTAATGAAAAACTGTTTTTT,CASSKDRGLVTNEKLFF
TRBJ2-1,TRBV10-1,-,-,TGCGCCAGCAGTGAGGGACAGCAAAAAGGAGTCAATGAGCAGTTCTTC,CASSEGQQKGVNEQFF
TRBJ2-5,TRBV7-3,TRBD2,-,TGTGCCAGCAGCTTAATAGGAGCGGGGGGGCTGGAGACCCAGTACTTC,CASSLIGAGGLETQYF
TRBJ2-7,TRBV27,-,-,TGTGCCAGCAGTTTATCGGGACTCGAGCAGTACTTC,CASSLSGLEQYF
TRBJ2-7,TRBV30,TRBD1,-,TGTGCCTGGTCGACCGGGACAGGGGGGGACGAGCAGTACTTC,CAWSTGTGGDEQYF
TRBJ1-5,TRBV2,-,-,TGTGCCAGCAGAAACTACGTGGGTGTCAATCAGCCCCAGCATTTT,CASRNYVGVNQPQHF
TRBJ2-4,TRBV5-6,-,-,TGTGCCAGCAGCACAGTAGAAGCCAAAAACATTCAGTACTTC,CASSTVEAKNIQYF
TRBJ2-1,TRBV27,TRBD2,-,TGTGCCAGCAGCTCGACTAGCGGGGGGCGCAATGAGCAGTTCTTC,CASSSTSGGRNEQFF
TRBJ1-2,TRBV9,-,-,TGTGCATCAGAGGGTCAGACTAATGGCTACACCTTC,CASEGQTNGYTF
TRBJ1-2,TRBV3-1/TRBV3-2,-,-,TGTGCCAGCAGCCAACGAGACAGGACCTATGGCTACACCTTC,CASSQRDRTYGYTF
TRBJ1-1,TRBV9,-,-,TGTGCCAGCAGCGTAGAAGGAGAGCCTGAAGCTTTCTTT,CASSVEGEPEAFF
TRBJ1-4,TRBV18,-,-,TGTGCCAGCTCCAGGGAGGAGACAACCCCTAATGAAAAACTGTTTTTT,CASSREETTPNEKLFF
TRBJ2-1,TRBV7-8,TRBD2,-,TGTGCCAGCAGCCCAAGGACTAGACACAATGAGCAGTTCTTC,CASSPRTRHNEQFF
TRBJ2-7,TRBV7-2,TRBD1,-,TGTGCCAGCAGCCTACGACAGGGTGGCTACGAGCAGTACTTC,CASSLRQGGYEQYF
TRBJ2-3,TRBV28,TRBD2,once,TGTGCCAGCAGGCCGCCGGGACTAGCGGGGGGGCATACGCAGTATTTT,CASRPPGLAGGHTQYF
TRBJ2-2,TRBV7-3,TRBD1,once,TGTGCCAGCAGCCTGGGACAGGGGGACACCGGGGAGCTGTTTTTT,CASSLGQGDTGELFF
TRBJ1-6,TRBV11-2,TRBD1,-,TGTGCCAGCAGCTCCATGGGGACAGGGTATAATTCACCCCTCCACTTT,CASSSMGTGYNSPLHF
TRBJ1-4,TRBV5-6,TRBD1,-,TGTGCCAGCAGCTTGACTACAGGGGTTGTGGATGAAAAACTGTTTTTT,CASSLTTGVVDEKLFF
TRBJ2-2,TRBV6-6,TRBD1,-,TGTGCCAGCAGTAGGACGGGGACAGACAACACCGGGGAGCTGTTTTTT,CASSRTGTDNTGELFF
TRBJ2-5,TRBV7-3,TRBD1,-,TGTGCCAGCAGCTTAAGGAAGGGGGCCCAACAAGAGACCCAGTACTTC,CASSLRKGAQQETQYF
TRBJ2-7,TRBV27,TRBD1,once,TGTGCCAGCAGTTTAGGGGACAGCTGGAGCGAGCAGTACTTC,CASSLGDSWSEQYF
TRBJ1-1,TRBV19,TRBD1,-,TGTGCCAGTATGTTCGGGACAGGATTAACTGAAGCTTTCTTT,CASMFGTGLTEAFF
TRBJ2-3,TRBV5-1,TRBD2,-,TGCGCCAGCAGCTTGGCTAGCGGGGTGACAGATACGCAGTATTTT,CASSLASGVTDTQYF
TRBJ2-7,TRBV7-9,-,once,TGTGCCAGCCGCCCCTATACAGGGTCCGGATTAAACTACGAGCAGTACTTC,CASRPYTGSGLNYEQYF
TRBJ1-5,TRBV5-6,TRBD1,-,TGTGCCAGCAGCTTGGCCGGACAGGAGGGCAATCAGCCCCAGCATTTT,CASSLAGQEGNQPQHF
TRBJ1-2,TRBV29-1,TRBD1,-,TGCAGCGTCACGGGACAGGGAACGTCTGGCTACACCTTC,CSVTGQGTSGYTF
TRBJ2-7,TRBV5-6,-,-,TGTGCCAGCAGCCTGACAGCAGAGGACTACGAGCAGTACTTC,CASSLTAEDYEQYF
TRBJ1-3,TRBV13,TRBD1,-,TGTGCCAGCAGCTTGGGACAGCTTGGAAACACCATATATTTT,CASSLGQLGNTIYF
TRBJ2-5,TRBV18,TRBD1,-,TGTGCCAGCTCACCGAGCCCAGGGGGAGAGACCCAGTACTTC,CASSPSPGGETQYF
TRBJ2-3,TRBV5-4,TRBD1,-,TGTGCCAGCAGAAGACAGGGGGCGACGGCATCAGATACGCAGTATTTT,CASRRQGATASDTQYF
TRBJ1-5,TRBV3-1/TRBV3-2,-,-,TGTGCCAGCAGCCAGGGGCCAGGGCGACAGCCCCAGCATTTT,CASSQGPGRQPQHF
TRBJ1-6,TRBV2,TRBD1,few,TGTGCCAGCAGTGAGCAAGGACAGGCGAATTCACCCCTCCACTTT,CASSEQGQANSPLHF
TRBJ1-1,TRBV5-1,TRBD1,-,TGCGCCAGCAGCGGTGACAGGGGGCATAACACTGAAGCTTTCTTT,CASSGDRGHNTEAFF
TRBJ1-1,TRBV5-8,-,-,TGTGCCAGCAGCTTCACGGTTGAAGCTTTCTTT,CASSFTVEAFF
TRBJ2-1,TRBV6-4,-,once,TGTGCCAGCAGTACGGACAGTTACAATGAGCAGTTCTTC,CASSTDSYNEQFF
TRBJ1-2,TRBV28,-,-,TGTGCCGGAGTGATGGACATCCTCCCACGGGCCTATGGCTACACCTTC,CAGVMDILPRAYGYTF
TRBJ2-1,TRBV5-1,-,-,TGCGCCAGCAGCTTGGTCCGTACGGGTTCCTACAATGAGCAGTTCTTC,CASSLVRTGSYNEQFF
TRBJ1-5,TRBV28,TRBD1,-,TGTGCCAGCAATCCAGGGGGTCGGCGCAATCAGCCCCAGCATTTT,CASNPGGRRNQPQHF
TRBJ2-3,TRBV7-2,-,-,TGTGCCAGCAGCCGCCGGGGAGATACGCAGTATTTT,CASSRRGDTQYF